Reported below is one T cell receptor (beta chain). TEMRA cells were FACS-enriched, unlike CD8+ and CD4+ T cells, which were negatively isolated. Germline V gene sequence: CDR1 SQVTM, CDR2 ANQGSEA. The CDR3 is 16 amino acids. V was trimmed by 0 bases and J by 0 bases, leaving 12 bases between them. The record originates from a study of CD8 T cells in Susac syndrome. RNA in amounts of about 0.45 to 1 ug was reverse transcribed with random hexamers. MiXCR, applied by TCRdb to the immunoSEQ multiplex PCR reads, yields one record per CDR3 protein. The data show approximately 140,000 distinct CDR3 sequences, nearly 95% seen once.

The specimen sequenced was CD8+ T cells from PBMCs. This receptor was identified in a human donor in good health. V usage is TRBV29-1 and J usage is TRBJ2-1; D not certain. CDR3 nucleotides: TGCAGCGTTGAAGAGGAAACGGACCCCTCCTACAATGAGCAGTTCTTC. Protein sequence: CSVEEETDPSYNEQFF.